The clone carrying this TCR beta chain was picked up one time. This entry comes from a study of blood T cell repertoires in COVID-19. Turning to the study itself: Samples came from the United States, Italy and Spain, spanning acute and convalescent COVID-19. PBMCs, B-cell-depleted T cells, or T cells were the source of the cDNA or gDNA that made up the material.

The Seattle site enrolled patients during active infection and followed them longitudinally. In the authors' methods: Nucleated cell number was recorded as an estimate derived from reference gene primer amplification. This table comes from immunoSEQ multiplex PCR, and its TCRdb copy is limited to in-frame clones, with some not included. The V and J calls and the clone size are those of that table, but D and trimming were determined from the DNA. Here the sample spans 200,000 to 300,000 clones, about 82% being singletons. The clonotype was recovered from a man aged 45 to 65 with COVID-19, enrolled during active disease. Material: peripheral blood.

The CDR3 loop reads CASRAFRLAKNIQYF. In DNA, the CDR3 is TGTGCCAGCAGGGCCTTTCGCCTAGCCAAAAACATTCAGTACTTC. The chain uses TRBV28 and TRBJ2-4; unclear D gene. The CDR3 contains 15 residues. Germline-derived CDR1 and CDR2 are MDHEN and SYDVKM. The germline V and J ends were trimmed by 6 bases and 0 bases, with 12 bases remaining between them.